These T cell receptor beta chains were read from a single sample in a study of blood T cell repertoires in COVID-19. Sequencing was performed with immunoSEQ multiplex PCR; in TCRdb, only in-frame clones are kept and a portion is missing. The profile shows about 200,000 clones, 88% of them singletons. Sequencing was performed on peripheral blood. Every receptor here comes from a man between 40 and 49 years old with active or convalescent COVID-19. CDR3s include the opening cysteine and the closing phenylalanine or tryptophan. A D gene is named only where the DNA matches it firmly. Not all rows give a size; the values are once, few, many and, for expanded clones, a class.

d_gene | j_gene | v_gene | len | abundance | CDR3nt | CDR3aa
- | TRBJ2-1 | TRBV5-1 | 15 | - | TGCGCCAGCAGCTTGACGGTAGCGGATTACAATGAGCAGTTCTTC | CASSLTVADYNEQFF
- | TRBJ2-7 | TRBV30 | 13 | - | TGTGCCTGGAAACTAGCTGTCGTCTACGAGCAGTACTTC | CAWKLAVVYEQYF
- | TRBJ2-2 | TRBV6-6 | 16 | once | TGTGCCAGCAGTTACGCCAAACAGGGCAACACCGGGGAGCTGTTTTTT | CASSYAKQGNTGELFF
- | TRBJ1-5 | TRBV18 | 15 | - | TGTGCCAGCTCACTTGGGACGGGGGAATATCAGCCCCAGCATTTT | CASSLGTGEYQPQHF
TRBD1 | TRBJ1-2 | TRBV6-5 | 16 | - | TGTGCCAGCAGTTACGGGACAGGGGAGGGGAACTATGGCTACACCTTC | CASSYGTGEGNYGYTF
- | TRBJ1-1 | TRBV19 | 16 | - | TGTGCCAGTAGTATAGTTGGGGGCAGAGGAGTCACTGAAGCTTTCTTT | CASSIVGGRGVTEAFF
TRBD2 | TRBJ2-3 | TRBV12-5 | 15 | - | TGTGCTAGTGGGCTAGCGGGAGGGCCGACAGATACGCAGTATTTT | CASGLAGGPTDTQYF
- | TRBJ1-5 | TRBV5-6 | 14 | - | TGTGCCAGCAGGTTCGTATATAGCAATCAGCCCCAGCATTTT | CASRFVYSNQPQHF
- | TRBJ2-1 | TRBV9 | 15 | - | TGTGCCAGCAGCAGGACTACGAGCTCCTACAATGAGCAGTTCTTC | CASSRTTSSYNEQFF
- | TRBJ2-2 | TRBV3-1/TRBV3-2 | 14 | - | TGTGCCAGCAGCCAAGACGTCGTTACCGGGGAGCTGTTTTTT | CASSQDVVTGELFF
- | TRBJ1-1 | TRBV2 | 13 | - | TGTGCCAGCAGTCCGGACTTTACGACTGAAGCTTTCTTT | CASSPDFTTEAFF
- | TRBJ1-6 | TRBV7-8 | 18 | - | TGTGCCAGCAGCTTAGGTTGGGAGGGGAGCTCCTATAATTCACCCCTCCACTTT | CASSLGWEGSSYNSPLHF
- | TRBJ2-7 | TRBV7-6 | 13 | - | TGTGCCAGCAGCTCTCCGGGCTCCTACGAGCAGTACTTC | CASSSPGSYEQYF
- | TRBJ1-2 | TRBV6-4 | 11 | - | TGTGCCAGCAGTGCAGGCTATGGCTACACCTTC | CASSAGYGYTF
TRBD1 | TRBJ1-4 | TRBV7-2 | 15 | - | TGTGCCAGCAGCTTAGTCCGGGACAGTTCTGAAAAACTGTTTTTT | CASSLVRDSSEKLFF
- | TRBJ1-2 | TRBV7-2 | 13 | - | TGTGCCAGCAGCTTAGCAACAGACTATGGCTACACCTTC | CASSLATDYGYTF
- | TRBJ2-7 | TRBV3-1/TRBV3-2 | 15 | - | TGTGCCAGCAGCCAAGATCTGGGCGCCCAATACGAGCAGTACTTC | CASSQDLGAQYEQYF
- | TRBJ1-5 | TRBV10-3 | 13 | - | TGTGCCATCAGTTGGAGTGACTATCAGCCCCAGCATTTT | CAISWSDYQPQHF
- | TRBJ2-1 | TRBV30 | 16 | - | TGTGCCTGGAGTGTACAACTAGCTGACTCCTACAATGAGCAGTTCTTC | CAWSVQLADSYNEQFF
- | TRBJ1-5 | TRBV6-1 | 16 | - | TGTGCCAGCAGTGAAACTTGGACACTAAGCAATCAGCCCCAGCATTTT | CASSETWTLSNQPQHF
- | TRBJ1-2 | TRBV29-1 | 14 | - | TGCAGCGTCTCCGGCGGCACCTCTAACTATGGCTACACCTTC | CSVSGGTSNYGYTF
TRBD1 | TRBJ2-2 | TRBV10-3 | 17 | - | TGTGCCATCAGAGGGACAGGGGGAGAAGTTAACACCGGGGAGCTGTTTTTT | CAIRGTGGEVNTGELFF
TRBD1 | TRBJ1-5 | TRBV2 | 14 | - | TGTGCCAGCACCCGCAGGGGGAAGAATCAGCCCCAGCATTTT | CASTRRGKNQPQHF
- | TRBJ1-1 | TRBV28 | 14 | - | TGTGCCAGCGATCAATGGCCCACGAACACTGAAGCTTTCTTT | CASDQWPTNTEAFF
TRBD1 | TRBJ2-1 | TRBV2 | 16 | - | TGTGCCAGCAGTGAAAGATCGGCAGGGGGTGACAATGAGCAGTTCTTC | CASSERSAGGDNEQFF
- | TRBJ1-2 | TRBV27 | 14 | - | TGTGCCAGCAGTTTATCGTCAGGATCCTATGGCTACACCTTC | CASSLSSGSYGYTF
TRBD2 | TRBJ2-1 | TRBV5-1 | 16 | - | TGCGCCAGCAGCGTACCGGGACTAGTTGATTACAATGAGCAGTTCTTC | CASSVPGLVDYNEQFF
- | TRBJ1-5 | TRBV5-1 | 14 | - | TGCGCCAGCAGCTTGGACAGTGGGAATCAGCCCCAGCATTTT | CASSLDSGNQPQHF
TRBD1 | TRBJ2-7 | TRBV5-1 | 15 | - | TGCGCCAGCAGCTCCGGACAGGGGGTTGCCTACGAGCAGTACTTC | CASSSGQGVAYEQYF
- | TRBJ2-7 | TRBV5-1 | 14 | - | TGCGCCAGCAGCTCCCGCAGTGAATTCTACGAGCAGTACTTC | CASSSRSEFYEQYF
- | TRBJ2-5 | TRBV7-9 | 13 | - | TGTGCCAGCAGCTTAGTCGTTATGGAGACCCAGTACTTC | CASSLVVMETQYF
- | TRBJ2-4 | TRBV19 | 13 | - | TGTGCCAGTAGTAAGGGACTCCAGGACATTCAGTACTTC | CASSKGLQDIQYF
TRBD1 | TRBJ1-1 | TRBV19 | 15 | - | TGTGCCAGTAGTCCCACTACGGACAGGGTCACTGAAGCTTTCTTT | CASSPTTDRVTEAFF
- | TRBJ2-1 | TRBV3-1/TRBV3-2 | 17 | - | TGTGCCAGCAGCCAAGTGTCTGAGCCAGGGCCAAACAATGAGCAGTTCTTC | CASSQVSEPGPNNEQFF
- | TRBJ1-2 | TRBV11-2 | 15 | - | TGTGCCAGCAGCCCGCGGGAGGAGGGGACCTATGGCTACACCTTC | CASSPREEGTYGYTF